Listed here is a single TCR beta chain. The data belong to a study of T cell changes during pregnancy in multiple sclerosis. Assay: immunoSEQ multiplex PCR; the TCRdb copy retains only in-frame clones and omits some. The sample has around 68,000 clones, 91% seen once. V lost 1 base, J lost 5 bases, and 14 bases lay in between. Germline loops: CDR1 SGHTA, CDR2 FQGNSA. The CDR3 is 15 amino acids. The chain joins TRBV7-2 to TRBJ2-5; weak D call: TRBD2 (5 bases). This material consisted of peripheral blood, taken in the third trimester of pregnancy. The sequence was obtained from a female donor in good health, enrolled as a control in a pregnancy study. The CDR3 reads CASSLVGRPGETQYF. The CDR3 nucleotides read TGTGCCAGCAGCTTAGTGGGCAGGCCGGGGGAGACCCAGTACTTC.